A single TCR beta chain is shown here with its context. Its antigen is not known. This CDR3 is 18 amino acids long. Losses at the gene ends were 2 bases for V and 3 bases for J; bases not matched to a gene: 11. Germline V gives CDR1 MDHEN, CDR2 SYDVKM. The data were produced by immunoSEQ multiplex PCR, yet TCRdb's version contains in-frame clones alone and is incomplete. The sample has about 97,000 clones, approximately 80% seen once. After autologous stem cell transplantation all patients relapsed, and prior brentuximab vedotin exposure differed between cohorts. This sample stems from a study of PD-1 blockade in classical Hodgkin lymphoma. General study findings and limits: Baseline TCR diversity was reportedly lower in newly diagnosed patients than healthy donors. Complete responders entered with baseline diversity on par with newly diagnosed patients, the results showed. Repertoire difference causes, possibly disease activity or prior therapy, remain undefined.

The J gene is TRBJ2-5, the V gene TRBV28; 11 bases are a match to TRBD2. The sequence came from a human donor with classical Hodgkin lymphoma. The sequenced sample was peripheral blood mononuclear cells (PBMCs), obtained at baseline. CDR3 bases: TGTGCCAGCAGTTTAGCGAGGGGGCTAGCGGGAGGAGAAGAGACCCAGTACTTC. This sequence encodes CASSLARGLAGGEETQYF.